Listed here are 20 T cell receptor beta chains from one sample, sequenced in a study of identifying expanded T cells in peripheral blood. Repertoires were generated with immunoSEQ multiplex PCR, while TCRdb's copy carries only in-frame clones and drops some. This table holds around 60,000 clones, about 80% found once. The sample consisted of blood. These receptor sequences come from a person aged 18 to 75 in good health.

This clone was seen once. The rearrangement uses TRBV19 and TRBJ2-1, with TRBD2 matching over 13 bases. Unmatched junction bases numbered 3, after V lost 7 bases and J lost 3 bases. Per the germline V gene, CDR1 is LNHDA and CDR2 is SQIVND (reference sequence). The CDR3 is 15 residues long. CDR3 sequence: CASTGLAGDYNEQFF. As DNA, the CDR3 is TGTGCCAGTACCGGACTAGCGGGGGACTACAATGAGCAGTTCTTC.

The V and J genes are TRBV7-8 and TRBJ1-4; 9 bases map to TRBD1. Per germline, CDR1 SGHVS and CDR2 FQNEAQ. The J segment lost 4 bases and the V segment lost 5 bases, leaving 5 bases of the junction unmatched. This CDR3 contains 15 residues. CDR3: CASSGRDRVNEKLFF. In DNA, the CDR3 is TGTGCCAGCAGCGGAAGGGACAGGGTTAATGAAAAACTGTTTTTT.

The chain employs TRBV7-9 and TRBJ2-1; the match to TRBD2 covers 11 bases. From germline, CDR1 is SEHNR and CDR2 FQNEAQ (reference sequence). The CDR3 spans 15 residues. V gave up 5 bases and J gave up 7 bases; unmatched junction bases: 7. CDR3 residues: CASSPLAGVGNEQFF. DNA of the CDR3: TGTGCCAGCAGCCCACTAGCGGGGGTTGGGAATGAGCAGTTCTTC.

The chain uses TRBV7-2 and TRBJ2-5; 7 nucleotides agree with TRBD2. The germline CDR1 and CDR2 sequences are SGHTA and FQGNSA. The V segment lost 0 bases and the J segment 5 bases; nucleotides outside the gene matches: 9. This CDR3 is built from 16 residues. Written as DNA, the CDR3 is TGTGCCAGCAGCTTAGCGCACCAGGGAGGGAAGGAGACCCAGTACTTC. The encoded protein is CASSLAHQGGKETQYF.

The rearrangement uses TRBV2 and TRBJ1-3; no clear D gene. The CDR3 length is 15 residues. Germline-derived CDR1 and CDR2 are SNHLY and FYNNEI. The V end was cut by 7 bases, the J end by 8 bases, with 21 bases between. The CDR3 reads CASKLLESEGYTIYF. The DNA for the CDR3 is TGTGCCAGCAAGCTGCTGGAGTCTGAGGGATACACCATATATTTT. Full variable domain (rest looked up from reference TRBV2 and TRBJ1-3): EPEVTQTPSHQVTQMGQEVILRCVPISNHLYFYWYRQILGQKVEFLVSFYNNEISEKSEIFDDQFSVERPDGSNFTLKIRSTKLEDSAMYFCASKLLESEGYTIYFGEGSWLTVV.

This clone was seen only once. This chain joins TRBV5-6 and TRBJ2-2, with TRBD2 matching over 14 bases. CDR3 length equals 17 residues. Germline-derived CDR1 and CDR2 are SGHDT and YYEEEE. With V trimmed by 1 base and J by 3 bases, 2 bases remained unmatched. The CDR3 sequence is CASSLRTSGRYTGELFF. The CDR3 DNA is TGTGCCAGCAGCTTGAGGACTAGCGGGAGGTACACCGGGGAGCTGTTTTTT.

The chain joins TRBV5-4 to TRBJ2-3; 12 bases agree with TRBD2. The CDR3 is 16 residues long. Germline V gives CDR1 SGHNT, CDR2 YYREEE (reference sequence). J gave up 6 bases and V 4 bases, and 9 bases lay outside the gene matches. For the CDR3, the DNA is TGTGCCAGCAGCCCTAGACTAGCGGGAGCCTTGGATACGCAGTATTTT. Its protein is CASSPRLAGALDTQYF.

This chain uses TRBV30 with TRBJ2-5; D perhaps matches TRBD2 (5 bases). Germline loops: CDR1 GTSNPN, CDR2 SVGIG (reference sequence). The CDR3 is 13 amino acids. V was pared by 3 bases and J by 0 bases, with 8 bases between. The CDR3 region is CAWSGMYQETQYF. CDR3 coding DNA: TGTGCCTGGAGCGGGATGTACCAAGAGACCCAGTACTTC. Combining the CDR3 with reference TRBV30 and TRBJ2-5 gives the whole variable domain SQTIHQWPATLVQPVGSPLSLECTVEGTSNPNLYWYRQAAGRGLQLLFYSVGIGQISSEVPQNLSASRPQDRQFILSSKKLLLSDSGFYLCAWSGMYQETQYFGPGTRLLVL.

The V gene is TRBV5-1, the J gene TRBJ2-1; D not certain. The V gene's germline CDR1 is SGHRS and CDR2 YFSETQ. V lost 0 bases, J lost 9 bases, and 13 bases lay in between. The CDR3 has 14 amino acids. The CDR3 is CASSLDAVLGEQFF. The CDR3 bases are TGCGCCAGCAGCTTGGATGCGGTCCTGGGTGAGCAGTTCTTC.

The chain recombines TRBV6-1 with TRBJ2-3, with 8 bases that match TRBD2. Germline CDR1 reads MNHNS; CDR2 reads SASEGT. The CDR3 is made up of 16 amino acids. V trimming: 1 base; J trimming: 6 bases; junction bases outside the gene matches: 9. Here the CDR3 DNA reads TGTGCCAGCAGTGAAGAGATAGCGGGGTATGTGGATACGCAGTATTTT. Its protein is CASSEEIAGYVDTQYF.

The rearrangement uses TRBV10-3 and TRBJ2-7; weak D call: TRBD2 (5 bases). The CDR3 consists of 14 residues. From germline, CDR1 is ENHRY and CDR2 SYGVKD. Trimming cost V 6 bases and J 9 bases, with 21 bases left between them. The CDR3 DNA reads as TGTGCCATCAGCAACCTTGGACTCTACAGCCGGCAGTACTTC. Translating it yields CAISNLGLYSRQYF.

The chain has TRBV5-1 and TRBJ2-3; D call uncertain. CDR1 and CDR2 from the germline V gene are SGHRS and YFSETQ. Trimming pared 0 bases from V and 4 bases from J, leaving 9 bases between. The CDR3 has 14 amino acids. The CDR3 nucleotides are TGCGCCAGCAGCTTGGAGAGAGTAGCAGATACGCAGTATTTT. Its protein product is CASSLERVADTQYF.

The chain links TRBV21-1 to TRBJ2-5; no check of the table's D call, TRBD2, against the DNA was made. TRBV21-1 is labeled a pseudogene. This CDR3 spans 15 amino acids. This CDR3 reads CASSCGTSGTETQYF. DNA for the CDR3: TGTGCCAGCAGCTGTGGAACTAGCGGGACCGAGACCCAGTACTTC.

This clone was counted once. The V gene is TRBV20-1, the J gene TRBJ1-1, with D tentatively TRBD1 (5 bases). CDR1 and CDR2 from the germline V gene are DFQATT and SNEGSKA (reference sequence). This CDR3 comprises 11 residues. V was clipped by 5 bases and J by 6 bases, with 10 bases between them. The CDR3 DNA sequence: TGCAGTGCTCGCGGGACCGCTGAAGCTTTCTTT. Residues: CSARGTAEAFF.

This sequence joins TRBV9 and TRBJ1-1; TRBD1 is a possible D gene (6 bases). V gave up 2 bases and J gave up 1 base, with 15 bases separating them. Germline CDR1 reads SGDLS; CDR2 reads YYNGEE. The CDR3 contains 16 residues. CDR3 sequence: CASSVEVSGANTEAFF. CDR3 coding DNA: TGTGCCAGCAGCGTCGAGGTGTCAGGGGCGAACACTGAAGCTTTCTTT.

This chain uses TRBV5-4 with TRBJ1-2, with 11 bases identical to TRBD1. This CDR3 is built from 14 residues. J lost 7 bases, V lost 4 bases, and 6 bases had no gene match. The germline V gene encodes CDR1 SGHNT and CDR2 YYREEE (reference sequence). CDR3: CASSGQGAPSGYTF. In DNA form, the CDR3 reads TGTGCCAGCAGCGGACAGGGGGCCCCTAGTGGCTACACCTTC.

There are a few counts of this clone. This chain links TRBV30 with TRBJ1-5, with TRBD1 identical over 8 bases. Unmatched junction bases numbered 6, after V lost 2 bases and J lost 6 bases. The CDR3 length is 14 residues. Germline V gives CDR1 GTSNPN, CDR2 SVGIG (reference sequence). In nucleotides, the CDR3 is TGTGCCTGGAGTTTGCAGGGGGCTGGTCAGCCCCAGCATTTT. Translated: CAWSLQGAGQPQHF.

The chain has TRBV7-2 and TRBJ2-6; TRBD1 is a possible D gene (6 bases). Germline assignment: CDR1 SGHTA and CDR2 FQGNSA. V gave up 5 bases and J gave up 0 bases, with 14 bases separating them. CDR3 size: 17 residues. The CDR3 protein is CASSHGRGYSGANVLTF. As DNA, the CDR3 is TGTGCCAGCAGCCATGGCAGGGGATACTCTGGGGCCAACGTCCTGACTTTC.

The chain links TRBV30 to TRBJ2-5, with D perhaps TRBD2 (5 bases). V was shortened by 1 base and J by 11 bases, with 17 bases between the two germline ends. The CDR3 extends over 13 amino acids. CDR1 GTSNPN and CDR2 SVGIG come from the germline V gene (reference sequence). The DNA for the CDR3 is TGTGCCTGGAGTGGAGATAGGGCCGGGGAGCAGTACTTC. Translating gives CAWSGDRAGEQYF. Using reference TRBV30 and TRBJ2-5 for the parts outside the CDR3, the full variable domain is SQTIHQWPATLVQPVGSPLSLECTVEGTSNPNLYWYRQAAGRGLQLLFYSVGIGQISSEVPQNLSASRPQDRQFILSSKKLLLSDSGFYLCAWSGDRAGEQYFGPGTRLLVL.

This clone was found once. The V call is TRBV7-6, the J call TRBJ1-4; maybe TRBD1 (5 bases). V lost 6 bases to trimming and J lost 0 bases, with 11 bases between them. CDR1 SGHVS and CDR2 FNYEAQ come from the germline V gene. This CDR3 comprises 15 residues. The CDR3 DNA reads as TGTGCCAGCAGTTTGACAGAATCAACTAATGAAAAACTGTTTTTT. It encodes CASSLTESTNEKLFF.